This T cell receptor beta chain was obtained from a study of blood T cell repertoires in COVID-19 (dated by TCRdb to 2018 to 2021). Looking at the study overall: Collaborator samples came from the United States, Italy and Spain and covered acute and convalescent phases of COVID-19. The material from the prospective study consisted of cDNA or gDNA derived from T cells, B-cell-depleted T cells, or PBMCs. Subjects who had been exposed to COVID-19, were actively infected with it, or had recovered from it provided the deeply sampled blood TCRbeta repertoires that made up the dataset. The repertoires were made available in a free public database intended to serve as a resource for research on the immune response to SARS-CoV-2. The samples were drawn from two sources: the first 160 participants of the ongoing ImmuneRACE study, and 1,000 to 1,500 subjects contributed by 6 global collaborators. Sample metadata almost always included a de-identified subject ID, COVID-19 status, age in years and sex. Where HLA class I and class II types were available, the types were taken from metadata supplied by the sample provider, not from assay-based typing.

What the study reported, not specific to this receptor: The amount of clinical and demographic metadata varied by source and participant and was provided uncurated.

About this clone itself: The target of this receptor is not known. No qualities accompany the bases; no much larger clone lies one base away.

TCRbeta CDR3 regions were amplified from genomic DNA by means of the immunoSEQ Assay, a bias-controlled multiplex PCR. In the paper's pipeline: Within the assay, amplification of reference gene primers was used to estimate how many nucleated cells each sample contained. To quantify the absolute abundance of each unique TCRbeta CDR3 rearrangement, sequence reads were collapsed and filtered. For each sample, productive Simpson clonality was calculated as the square root of Simpson's diversity index across productive rearrangements. Drawn from immuneACCESS, this table holds only the in-frame rearrangements with V and J called that TCRdb kept. Clones are partly lost; checked studies trace under half to an unresolved V gene and leave the rest unexplained. Clone size and V and J calls were adopted from that table, with D and trimming inferred from the DNA. For this sample the table gives over 25,000 clones, of which less than 90% were detected only once. The biggest ten clones account for roughly 26% of the sample.

Reading from cysteine to phenylalanine, the CDR3 counts 14 amino acids. CDR3 DNA only is kept here, 42 bases in frame from base 1. CDR1 and CDR2 were assigned from the germline V gene as MGHRA and YSYEKL. V and J are truncated by 1 base and 5 bases respectively, leaving an intervening sequence of 11 bases. Whole blood was collected in K2EDTA tubes by collaborating institutions according to the institutions' own protocols. For TCRbeta analysis, collaborators shipped samples in one of three forms: frozen whole blood, isolated PBMCs, or DNA extracted from either of those sample types. The sequenced sample was peripheral blood. The rearrangement joined TRBV4-1 to TRBJ1-2, with the D gene not confidently named. The sequence was collected from a human donor in a cohort sampled during active COVID-19. This receptor carries the CDR3 CASSQVRVDYGYTF. The nucleotides are TGCGCCAGCAGCCAAGTCCGGGTCGATTATGGCTACACCTTC.